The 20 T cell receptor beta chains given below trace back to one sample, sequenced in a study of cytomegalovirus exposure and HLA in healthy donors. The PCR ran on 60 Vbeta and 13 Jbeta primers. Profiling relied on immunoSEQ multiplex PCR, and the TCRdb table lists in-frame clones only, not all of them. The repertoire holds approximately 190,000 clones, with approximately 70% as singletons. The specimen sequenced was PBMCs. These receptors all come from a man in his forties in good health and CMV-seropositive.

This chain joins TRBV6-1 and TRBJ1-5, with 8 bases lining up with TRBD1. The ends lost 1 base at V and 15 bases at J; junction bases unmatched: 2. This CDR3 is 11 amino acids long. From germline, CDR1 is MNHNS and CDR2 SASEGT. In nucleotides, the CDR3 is TGTGCCAGCAGTGAAGGGACAGGGTTGCATTTT. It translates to CASSEGTGLHF.

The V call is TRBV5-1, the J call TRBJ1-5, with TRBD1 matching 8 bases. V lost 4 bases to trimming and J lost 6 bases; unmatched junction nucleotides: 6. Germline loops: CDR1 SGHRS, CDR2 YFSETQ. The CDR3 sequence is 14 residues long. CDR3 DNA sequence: TGCGCCAGCAGCAAAGACAGGGGTGGTCAGCCCCAGCATTTT. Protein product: CASSKDRGGQPQHF.

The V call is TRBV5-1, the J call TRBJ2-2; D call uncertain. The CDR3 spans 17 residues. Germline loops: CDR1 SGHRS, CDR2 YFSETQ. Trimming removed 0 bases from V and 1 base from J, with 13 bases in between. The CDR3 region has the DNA TGCGCCAGCAGCTTGGCGAGTGGGCTTGGGAACACCGGGGAGCTGTTTTTT. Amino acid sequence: CASSLASGLGNTGELFF.

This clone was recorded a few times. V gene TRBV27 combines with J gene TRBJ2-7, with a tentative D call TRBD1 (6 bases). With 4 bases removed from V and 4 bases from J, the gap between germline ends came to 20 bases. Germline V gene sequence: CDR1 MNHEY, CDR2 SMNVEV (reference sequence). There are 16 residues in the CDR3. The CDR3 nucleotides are TGTGCCAGCAGTTCCCCCTCCAGGGACACCCCGTACGAGCAGTACTTC. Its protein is CASSSPSRDTPYEQYF.

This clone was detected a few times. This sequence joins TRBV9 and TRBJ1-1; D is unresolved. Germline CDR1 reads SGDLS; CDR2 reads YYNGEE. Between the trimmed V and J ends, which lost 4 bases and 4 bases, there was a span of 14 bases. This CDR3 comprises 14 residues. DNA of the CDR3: TGTGCCAGCAGCCTTGGGGAGGGATTCACTGAAGCTTTCTTT. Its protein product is CASSLGEGFTEAFF.

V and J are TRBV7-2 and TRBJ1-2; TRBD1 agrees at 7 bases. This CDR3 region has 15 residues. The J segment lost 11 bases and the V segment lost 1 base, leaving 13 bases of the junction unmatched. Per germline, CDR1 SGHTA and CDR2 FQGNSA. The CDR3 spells CASSLEVGQLGGYTF. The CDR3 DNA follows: TGTGCCAGCAGCTTAGAAGTGGGACAGTTGGGGGGTTACACCTTC.

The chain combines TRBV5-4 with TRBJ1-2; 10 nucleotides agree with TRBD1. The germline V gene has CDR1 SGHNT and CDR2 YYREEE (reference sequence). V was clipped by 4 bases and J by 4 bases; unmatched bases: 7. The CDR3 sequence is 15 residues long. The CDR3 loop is CASSQPGTGAYGYTF. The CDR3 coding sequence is TGTGCCAGCAGCCAGCCCGGGACAGGGGCCTATGGCTACACCTTC.

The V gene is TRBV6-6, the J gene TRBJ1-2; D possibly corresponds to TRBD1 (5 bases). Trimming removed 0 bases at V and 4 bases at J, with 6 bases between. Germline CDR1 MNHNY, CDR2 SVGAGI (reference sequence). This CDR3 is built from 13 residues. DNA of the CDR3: TGTGCCAGCAGTTACTCGGGGGGCTATGGCTACACCTTC. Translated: CASSYSGGYGYTF.

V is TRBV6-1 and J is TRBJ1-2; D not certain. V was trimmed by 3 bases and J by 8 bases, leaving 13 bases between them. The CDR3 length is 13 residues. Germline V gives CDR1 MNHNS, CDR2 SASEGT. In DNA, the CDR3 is TGTGCCAGCAGTGACGGCGGCCGGCAAGGCTACACCTTC. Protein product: CASSDGGRQGYTF.

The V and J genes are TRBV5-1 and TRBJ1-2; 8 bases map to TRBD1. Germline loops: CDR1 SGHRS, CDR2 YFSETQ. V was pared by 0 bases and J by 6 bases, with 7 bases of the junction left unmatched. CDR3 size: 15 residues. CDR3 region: CASSLGVRQGNGYTF. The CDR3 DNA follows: TGCGCCAGCAGCTTGGGTGTGCGACAGGGGAATGGCTACACCTTC.

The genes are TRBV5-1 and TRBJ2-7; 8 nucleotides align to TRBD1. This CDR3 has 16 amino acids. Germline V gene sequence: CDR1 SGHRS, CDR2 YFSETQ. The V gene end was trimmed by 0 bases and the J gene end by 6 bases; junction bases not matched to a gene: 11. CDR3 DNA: TGCGCCAGCAGCTTGGGCATCGGGACAGGACCCGCCGAGCAGTACTTC. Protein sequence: CASSLGIGTGPAEQYF.

The CDR3 sequence is CASSPRTSGGGDEQFF. CDR3 sequence (DNA): TGTGCCAGCAGCCCCCGGACTAGCGGGGGGGGTGATGAGCAGTTCTTC. The rearrangement uses TRBV9 and TRBJ2-1; 15 positions match TRBD2. Germline V gene sequence: CDR1 SGDLS, CDR2 YYNGEE. The length of the CDR3 is 16 residues. Trimming took 4 bases from V and 8 from J; bases not matched to a gene: 7.

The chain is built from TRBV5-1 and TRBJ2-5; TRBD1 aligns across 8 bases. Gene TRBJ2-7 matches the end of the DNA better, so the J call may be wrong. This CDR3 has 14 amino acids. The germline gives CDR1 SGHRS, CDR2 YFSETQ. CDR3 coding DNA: TGCGCCAGCAGCTTGGGGACAGGGAACTACGAGCAGTACTTC. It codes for CASSLGTGNYEQYF.

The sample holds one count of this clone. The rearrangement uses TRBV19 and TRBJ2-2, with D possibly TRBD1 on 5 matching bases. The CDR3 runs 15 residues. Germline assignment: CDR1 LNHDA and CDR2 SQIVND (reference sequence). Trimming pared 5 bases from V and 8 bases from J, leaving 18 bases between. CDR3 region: CASSSGHQPTGELFF. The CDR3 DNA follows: TGTGCCAGTAGTTCTGGACACCAGCCGACAGGGGAGCTGTTTTTT.

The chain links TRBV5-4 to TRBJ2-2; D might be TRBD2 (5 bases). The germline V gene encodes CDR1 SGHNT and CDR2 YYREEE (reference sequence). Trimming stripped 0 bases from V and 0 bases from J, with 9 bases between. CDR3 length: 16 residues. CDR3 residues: CASSLGRGANTGELFF. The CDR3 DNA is TGTGCCAGCAGCTTGGGTCGGGGAGCGAACACCGGGGAGCTGTTTTTT.

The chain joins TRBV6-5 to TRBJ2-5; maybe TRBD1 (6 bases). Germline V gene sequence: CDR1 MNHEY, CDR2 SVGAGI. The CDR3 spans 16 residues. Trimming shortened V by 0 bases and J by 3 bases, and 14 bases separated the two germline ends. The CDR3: CASSYSITGNKETQYF. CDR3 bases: TGTGCCAGCAGTTACTCCATCACAGGGAATAAAGAGACCCAGTACTTC.

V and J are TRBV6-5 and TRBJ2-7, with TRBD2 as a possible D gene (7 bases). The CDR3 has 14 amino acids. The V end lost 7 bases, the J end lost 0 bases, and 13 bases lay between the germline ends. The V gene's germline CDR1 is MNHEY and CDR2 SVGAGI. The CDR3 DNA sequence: TGTGCCAGCAAGAGGGGGGAGGGCTCCTACGAGCAGTACTTC. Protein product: CASKRGEGSYEQYF.

Here the CDR3 reads CASSLWGQGANNEQFF. The CDR3, as DNA: TGTGCCAGCAGCTTATGGGGACAGGGGGCTAACAATGAGCAGTTCTTC. The J gene is TRBJ2-1, the V gene TRBV7-3, with 12 bases matching TRBD1. Per the germline V gene, CDR1 is SGHTA and CDR2 is FQGTGA. This CDR3 region has 16 residues. Trimming removed 2 bases from V and 5 bases from J; junction bases left unmatched: 4.

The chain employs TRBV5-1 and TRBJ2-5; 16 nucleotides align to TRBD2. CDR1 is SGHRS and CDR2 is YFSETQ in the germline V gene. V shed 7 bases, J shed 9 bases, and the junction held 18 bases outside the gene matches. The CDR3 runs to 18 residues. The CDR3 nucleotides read TGCGCCAGCTCCAATCAACCTCCCGGGACTAGCGGGGGGGCGCCCCAGTACTTC. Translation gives CASSNQPPGTSGGAPQYF.

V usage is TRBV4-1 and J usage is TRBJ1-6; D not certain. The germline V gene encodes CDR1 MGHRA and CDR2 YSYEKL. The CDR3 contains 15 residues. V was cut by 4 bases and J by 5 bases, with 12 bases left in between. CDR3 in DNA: TGCGCCAGCAGCCCGTACCCGGGAAATAATTCACCCCTCCACTTT. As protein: CASSPYPGNNSPLHF.